This T cell receptor (beta chain) was recorded in a study of T-cell memory formation after mild COVID-19. Findings of the study overall: That cross-reactive memory joined was suggested by some responding clones appearing in pre-infection memory. Still unconfirmed is whether the second-wave clones peaking on day 37 recognized SARS-CoV-2.

Using constant-segment primers, 5'RACE produced TCR alpha and TCR beta cDNA libraries carrying sample barcodes and UMIs. TCRdb fed the 5' RACE reads into MiXCR, producing one record per CDR3 protein. This repertoire shows some 180,000 distinct CDR3 sequences, approximately 17% found once; its top ten account for roughly 4%. This CDR3 spans 13 amino acids. V lost 11 bases, J lost 1 base, and 14 bases lay in between. Germline assignment: CDR1 SGHAT and CDR2 FQNNGV. This clonotype was found a few times. What it binds is not known. The chain recombines TRBV11-2 with TRBJ1-1; D is perhaps TRBD1 (6 bases). The TCR comes from a man between 18 and 35 years old who had mild COVID-19 (a few samples of this study predate the infection). Cell type and time point are not known. Sequenced input: PBMCs or a T cell subset sorted from them (not recorded which). The CDR3 protein is CAGGQQPNTEAFF. CDR3 nucleotides: TGTGCCGGCGGACAGCAGCCGAACACTGAAGCTTTCTTT.